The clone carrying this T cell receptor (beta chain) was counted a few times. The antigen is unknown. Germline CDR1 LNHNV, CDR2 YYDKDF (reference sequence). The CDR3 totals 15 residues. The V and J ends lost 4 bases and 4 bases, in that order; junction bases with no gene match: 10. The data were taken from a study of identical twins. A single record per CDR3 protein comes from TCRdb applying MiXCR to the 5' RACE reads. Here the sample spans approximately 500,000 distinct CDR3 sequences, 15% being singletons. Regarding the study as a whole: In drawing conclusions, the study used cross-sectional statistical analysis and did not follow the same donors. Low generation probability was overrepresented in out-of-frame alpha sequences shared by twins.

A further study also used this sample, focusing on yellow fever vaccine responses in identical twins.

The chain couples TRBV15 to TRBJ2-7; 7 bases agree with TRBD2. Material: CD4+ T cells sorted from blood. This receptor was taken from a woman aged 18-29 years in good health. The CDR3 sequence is CATSTQSGKQYEQYF. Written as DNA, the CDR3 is TGTGCCACCAGCACCCAAAGCGGGAAACAGTACGAGCAGTACTTC.